These 25 T cell receptor beta chains originate from one sample sequenced in a study of blood T cell repertoires in COVID-19. Profiling relied on immunoSEQ multiplex PCR, and the TCRdb table lists in-frame clones only, not all of them. Of tens of thousands of clones listed, roughly nine tenths are singletons. The sample taken for sequencing was peripheral blood. The receptors derive from a man in his 60s with active COVID-19.

The chain has TRBV5-1 and TRBJ1-5, with a tentative D call TRBD1 (6 bases). There are 13 residues in the CDR3. Looked up from germline, CDR1 is SGHRS and CDR2 is YFSETQ. Trimming took off 4 bases at V and 7 bases at J, with 12 bases between the two ends. CDR3: CASSRDMGQPQHF. In DNA form, the CDR3 reads TGCGCCAGCAGCAGGGACATGGGACAGCCCCAGCATTTT.

The V and J genes are TRBV19 and TRBJ2-5; 16 positions match TRBD2. Germline CDR1 reads LNHDA; CDR2 reads SQIVND (reference sequence). This CDR3 region has 19 residues. J gave up 4 bases and V 0 bases, and 8 bases lay outside the gene matches. As DNA, the CDR3 is TGTGCCAGTAGTATAGAAGGGACTAGCGGGAGGGCTTCGGCAGAGACCCAGTACTTC. This codes for CASSIEGTSGRASAETQYF.

The gene calls are TRBV7-2 and TRBJ1-2; D remains ambiguous. With 0 bases removed from V and 3 bases from J, the gap between germline ends came to 8 bases. The CDR3 loop spans 14 amino acids. CDR1 SGHTA and CDR2 FQGNSA come from the germline V gene. CDR3 loop: CASSLAVSDYGYTF. In DNA form, the CDR3 reads TGTGCCAGCAGCTTAGCAGTCAGTGACTATGGCTACACCTTC.

V usage is TRBV2 and J usage is TRBJ2-7; TRBD1 matches 11 bases. Germline CDR1 and CDR2: SNHLY and FYNNEI. V gave up 7 bases and J gave up 5 bases; unmatched junction bases: 7. There are 14 residues in the CDR3. The CDR3: CASKADRGLNEQYF. The CDR3 DNA sequence: TGTGCCAGCAAGGCGGACAGGGGGCTGAACGAGCAGTACTTC. Variable domain in full (rest from reference TRBV2 and TRBJ2-7): EPEVTQTPSHQVTQMGQEVILRCVPISNHLYFYWYRQILGQKVEFLVSFYNNEISEKSEIFDDQFSVERPDGSNFTLKIRSTKLEDSAMYFCASKADRGLNEQYFGPGTRLTVT.

The chain recombines TRBV10-3 with TRBJ2-1; 7 bases are shared with TRBD2. The CDR3 runs to 15 residues. Germline CDR1 is ENHRY and CDR2 is SYGVKD. Trimming took 0 bases from V and 6 from J; bases not matched to a gene: 5. As DNA, the CDR3 is TGTGCCATCAGTGAGTCGACTAGCCTAACCAATGAGCAGTTCTTC. Its translation is CAISESTSLTNEQFF.

V usage is TRBV27 and J usage is TRBJ2-5; D may be TRBD2 (6 bases). The V and J ends lost 5 bases and 0 bases respectively, with 7 bases between them. The CDR3 spans 13 residues. CDR1 is MNHEY, CDR2 SMNVEV, per germline (reference sequence). CDR3 nucleotide sequence: TGTGCCAGCAGTCAGCGGGACCAAGAGACCCAGTACTTC. Residues: CASSQRDQETQYF.

The chain joins TRBV7-9 to TRBJ1-4; the D gene is possibly TRBD1 (5 bases). The V gene's germline CDR1 is SEHNR and CDR2 FQNEAQ (reference sequence). V lost 3 bases to trimming and J lost 8 bases, with 16 bases between them. This CDR3 has 15 amino acids. The CDR3 DNA follows: TGTGCCAGCAGCTTGCCGACAGCTGAGAAAGAAAAACTGTTTTTT. Translated: CASSLPTAEKEKLFF.

The J gene is TRBJ2-7, the V gene TRBV18, with D possibly TRBD2 on 7 matching bases. The CDR3 covers 15 residues. Trimming stripped 3 bases from V and 6 bases from J, with 18 bases between. Germline CDR1 reads KGHSH; CDR2 reads LQKENI. Here the CDR3 DNA reads TGTGCCAGCTCACCTTTCCTCGAGGGAGGGGGCGAGCAGTACTTC. Its protein is CASSPFLEGGGEQYF.

DNA of the CDR3: TGTGCCAGCAGTCCTATCCCTCGACGGGCTGAAGCTTTCTTT. Translated, it gives CASSPIPRRAEAFF. V usage is TRBV28 and J usage is TRBJ1-1; no clear D. This CDR3 has 14 amino acids. CDR1 MDHEN and CDR2 SYDVKM come from the germline V gene. The V gene lost 5 bases and the J gene lost 6 bases, with 16 bases spanning the gap.

The chain combines TRBV19 with TRBJ2-1; 8 positions match TRBD2. Trimming removed 5 bases from V and 6 bases from J; junction bases left unmatched: 6. Germline CDR1 and CDR2: LNHDA and SQIVND (reference sequence). There are 14 residues in the CDR3. This chain's CDR3 is CASSRSGSTNEQFF. CDR3 sequence (DNA): TGTGCCAGTAGTCGAAGCGGGAGTACCAATGAGCAGTTCTTC.

CDR3 sequence (DNA): TGCAGCGTTGAAGGGCTAGCGGGAGTGCTGTACTTC. It encodes CSVEGLAGVLYF. The chain recombines TRBV29-1 with TRBJ2-7; 10 nucleotides align to TRBD2. With V trimmed by 1 base and J by 12 bases, 6 bases remained unmatched. This CDR3 spans 12 amino acids. CDR1 is SQVTM, CDR2 ANQGSEA, per germline.

The chain combines TRBV5-1 with TRBJ1-2; 7 bases align to TRBD1. The germline V gene encodes CDR1 SGHRS and CDR2 YFSETQ. V trimming: 4 bases; J trimming: 5 bases; junction bases outside the gene matches: 2. The CDR3 runs 12 residues. The CDR3 loop is CASSQQGYGYTF. CDR3 DNA sequence: TGCGCCAGCAGCCAACAGGGGTATGGCTACACCTTC. Looking up the rest from reference TRBV5-1 and TRBJ1-2 gives the full variable domain: KAGVTQTPRYLIKTRGQQVTLSCSPISGHRSVSWYQQTPGQGLQFLFEYFSETQRNKGNFPGRFSGRQFSNSRSEMNVSTLELGDSALYLCASSQQGYGYTFGSGTRLTVV.

The rearrangement joins TRBV24-1 to TRBJ2-2; 9 bases align to TRBD1. V shed 4 bases, J shed 3 bases, and the junction held 5 bases outside the gene matches. CDR1 KGHDR and CDR2 SFDVKD come from the germline V gene. The CDR3 totals 16 residues. CDR3 bases: TGTGCCACCAGTGACCCCCGACAGGGGGACACCGGGGAGCTGTTTTTT. Protein: CATSDPRQGDTGELFF.

The chain employs TRBV9 and TRBJ2-3; 13 nucleotides agree with TRBD2. The CDR3 runs to 18 residues. In germline, CDR1 is SGDLS, CDR2 YYNGEE. V was clipped by 0 bases and J by 6 bases; unmatched bases: 10. The CDR3 bases are TGTGCCAGCAGCGTAGCTCTAACTAGCGGGAGGGTCCTGGATACGCAGTATTTT. This translates into CASSVALTSGRVLDTQYF.

This chain links TRBV6-2 or TRBV6-3 with TRBJ2-7; D possibly corresponds to TRBD2 (6 bases). Germline CDR1 MNHEY, CDR2 SVGEGT. V gave up 2 bases and J gave up 5 bases, with 13 bases separating them. The CDR3 covers 14 residues. Here the CDR3 reads CASSYAGSRNEQYF. The CDR3 coding sequence is TGTGCCAGCAGTTACGCCGGGAGTCGGAACGAGCAGTACTTC.

The rearrangement uses TRBV14 and TRBJ2-3; 15 bases are a match to TRBD2. Trimming at V came to 1 base and at J to 6 bases, leaving 2 bases not matched to a gene. The germline gives CDR1 SGHDN, CDR2 FVKESK. The CDR3 sequence is 16 residues long. In nucleotides, the CDR3 is TGTGCCAGCAGCCAAGGAGGACTAGCGGGAGGGGATACGCAGTATTTT. The encoded protein is CASSQGGLAGGDTQYF.

This clone has a single count. The chain uses TRBV7-2 and TRBJ2-5; D is unclear. Trimming left V 8 bases short and J 6 bases short, with 10 bases between. The germline V gene has CDR1 SGHTA and CDR2 FQGNSA. There are 11 residues in the CDR3. CDR3 DNA sequence: TGTGCCAGCCGCCGTGGGCAGACCCAGTACTTC. Protein sequence: CASRRGQTQYF.

This CDR3 reads CASSVTQAQGNEKLFF. In nucleotides, the CDR3 is TGTGCCAGTAGTGTTACCCAGGCGCAGGGTAATGAAAAACTGTTTTTT. The chain has TRBV19 and TRBJ1-4; D is possibly TRBD1 (5 bases). CDR1 is LNHDA, CDR2 SQIVND, per germline (reference sequence). CDR3 length: 16 residues. Trimming cost V 5 bases and J 4 bases, with 17 bases left between them.

This sequence joins TRBV6-5 and TRBJ1-6; D possibly corresponds to TRBD1 (6 bases). Trimming stripped 4 bases from V and 14 bases from J, with 12 bases between. CDR1 is MNHEY and CDR2 is SVGAGI in the germline V gene. The CDR3 is made up of 12 amino acids. The chain's CDR3 is CASSSMGTSLHF. CDR3 bases: TGTGCCAGCAGTTCCATGGGGACATCCCTCCACTTT.

This chain links TRBV24-1 with TRBJ1-2; TRBD1 aligns across 8 bases. From germline, CDR1 is KGHDR and CDR2 SFDVKD. This CDR3 has 16 amino acids. After removal of 4 bases from V and 2 bases from J, the junction contained 8 bases not matched to a gene. CDR3 sequence: CATSDSGTGINYGYTF. The CDR3 DNA sequence: TGTGCCACCAGTGACTCCGGGACAGGCATAAACTATGGCTACACCTTC.

The chain combines TRBV9 with TRBJ2-1, with 7 bases lining up with TRBD2. This CDR3 spans 15 amino acids. Trimming cost V 4 bases and J 7 bases; bases outside gene matches: 11. Germline-derived CDR1 and CDR2 are SGDLS and YYNGEE. This CDR3 is CASSLRLAIINEQFF. The CDR3 DNA follows: TGTGCCAGCAGCCTCCGACTAGCTATCATTAATGAGCAGTTCTTC.

This clone was recorded once. V and J are TRBV28 and TRBJ1-5; 10 positions match TRBD1. The CDR3 is made up of 16 amino acids. Germline lookup yields CDR1 MDHEN and CDR2 SYDVKM. The trim removed 3 bases at V and 4 bases at J, leaving 6 bases unmatched. The CDR3 nucleotides read TGTGCCAGCAGTTTGACAGGGGGCGCACCGAATCAGCCCCAGCATTTT. Translation: CASSLTGGAPNQPQHF.

The CDR3 bases are TGTGCCAGTAGTAAAAAGGGGGATAGCAATCAGCCCCAGCATTTT. Translation: CASSKKGDSNQPQHF. V is TRBV19 and J is TRBJ1-5; possible D gene TRBD1, 6 bases. Germline V CDR1 and CDR2: LNHDA, SQIVND (reference sequence). Trimming stripped 4 bases from V and 0 bases from J, with 10 bases between. This CDR3 spans 15 amino acids.

The chain couples TRBV4-3 to TRBJ2-1; TRBD2 matches at 13 bases. The CDR3 is made up of 18 amino acids. Germline-derived CDR1 and CDR2 are LGHNA and YSLEER. V shed 3 bases, J shed 3 bases, and the junction held 8 bases outside the gene matches. The CDR3 bases are TGCGCCAGCAGCCAGTCCAAAGGGACTAGCGGGATCTACAATGAGCAGTTCTTC. It encodes CASSQSKGTSGIYNEQFF.

The CDR3 region is CASSLGGATNEKLFF. The CDR3 DNA sequence: TGTGCCAGCAGCTTAGGGGGGGCAACTAATGAAAAACTGTTTTTT. The V and J genes are TRBV28 and TRBJ1-4, with a weak D call TRBD1 (6 bases). The germline V gene encodes CDR1 MDHEN and CDR2 SYDVKM. V lost 6 bases to trimming and J lost 0 bases, with 11 bases between them. This CDR3 comprises 15 residues. The variable domain in full, completed from reference TRBV28 and TRBJ1-4, reads DVKVTQSSRYLVKRTGEKVFLECVQDMDHENMFWYRQDPGLGLRLIYFSYDVKMKEKGDIPEGYSVSREKKERFSLILESASTNQTSMYLCASSLGGATNEKLFFGSGTQLSVL.